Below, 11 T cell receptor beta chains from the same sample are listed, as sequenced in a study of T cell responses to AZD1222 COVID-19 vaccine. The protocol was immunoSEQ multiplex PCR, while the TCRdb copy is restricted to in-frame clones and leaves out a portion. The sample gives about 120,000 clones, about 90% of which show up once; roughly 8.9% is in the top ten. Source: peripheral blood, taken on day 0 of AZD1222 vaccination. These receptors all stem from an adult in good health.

The CDR3 region has the DNA TGTGCCAGCAGCTCGGGGACTAGCGGGGGCACAGATACGCAGTATTTT. It codes for CASSSGTSGGTDTQYF. The gene calls are TRBV5-8 and TRBJ2-3, with 13 bases lining up with TRBD2. The germline V gene encodes CDR1 SGHTS and CDR2 YDEGEE. The CDR3 contains 16 residues. V gave up 3 bases and J gave up 1 base; unmatched junction bases: 2.

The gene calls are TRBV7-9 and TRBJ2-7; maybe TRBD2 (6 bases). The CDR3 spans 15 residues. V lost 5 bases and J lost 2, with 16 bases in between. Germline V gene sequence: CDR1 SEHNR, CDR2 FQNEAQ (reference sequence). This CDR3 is CASSPLGPSAYEQYF. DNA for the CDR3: TGTGCCAGCAGCCCCCTCGGACCTAGCGCCTACGAGCAGTACTTC.

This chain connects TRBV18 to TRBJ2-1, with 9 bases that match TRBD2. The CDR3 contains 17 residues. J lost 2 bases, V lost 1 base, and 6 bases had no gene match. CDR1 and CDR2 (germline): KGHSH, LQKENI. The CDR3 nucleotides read TGTGCCAGCTCACCACATGTAGCGGGGGCGACCTACAATGAGCAGTTCTTC. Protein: CASSPHVAGATYNEQFF. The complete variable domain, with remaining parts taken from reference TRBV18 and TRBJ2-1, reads NAGVMQNPRHLVRRRGQEARLRCSPMKGHSHVYWYRQLPEEGLKFMVYLQKENIIDESGMPKERFSAEFPKEGPSILRIQQVVRGDSAAYFCASSPHVAGATYNEQFFGPGTRLTVL.

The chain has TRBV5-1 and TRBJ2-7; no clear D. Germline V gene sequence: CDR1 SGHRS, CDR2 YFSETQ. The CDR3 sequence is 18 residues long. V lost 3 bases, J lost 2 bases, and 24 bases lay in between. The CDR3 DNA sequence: TGCGCCAGCAGCTACCCGGTGAACCGAAGTGAAGGGACCTACGAGCAGTACTTC. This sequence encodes CASSYPVNRSEGTYEQYF.

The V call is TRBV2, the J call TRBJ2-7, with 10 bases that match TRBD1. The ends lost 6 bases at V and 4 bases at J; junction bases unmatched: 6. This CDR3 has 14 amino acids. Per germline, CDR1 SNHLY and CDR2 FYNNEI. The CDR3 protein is CASRTPGQGYEQYF. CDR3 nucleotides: TGTGCCAGCAGGACACCGGGACAGGGGTACGAGCAGTACTTC. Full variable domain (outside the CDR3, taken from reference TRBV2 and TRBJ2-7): EPEVTQTPSHQVTQMGQEVILRCVPISNHLYFYWYRQILGQKVEFLVSFYNNEISEKSEIFDDQFSVERPDGSNFTLKIRSTKLEDSAMYFCASRTPGQGYEQYFGPGTRLTVT.

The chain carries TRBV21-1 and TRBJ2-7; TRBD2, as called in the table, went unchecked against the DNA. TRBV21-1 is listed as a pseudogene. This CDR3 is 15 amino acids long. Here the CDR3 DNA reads TGTGCCAGCAGCATCGATTGGATAGCGGGGTACGAGCAGTACTTC. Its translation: CASSIDWIAGYEQYF.

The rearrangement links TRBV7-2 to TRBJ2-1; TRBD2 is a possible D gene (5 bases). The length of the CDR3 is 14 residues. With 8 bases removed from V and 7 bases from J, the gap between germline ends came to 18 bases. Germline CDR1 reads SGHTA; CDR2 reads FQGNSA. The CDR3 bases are TGTGCCAGCGCAGTCACTTCGGGGAGAAATGAGCAGTTCTTC. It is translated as CASAVTSGRNEQFF.

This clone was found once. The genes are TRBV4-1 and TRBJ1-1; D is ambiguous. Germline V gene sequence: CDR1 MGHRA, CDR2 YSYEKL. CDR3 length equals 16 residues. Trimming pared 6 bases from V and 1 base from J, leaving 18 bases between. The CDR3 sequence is CASSLWEGPSNTEAFF. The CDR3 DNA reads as TGCGCCAGCAGTTTATGGGAAGGCCCTTCGAACACTGAAGCTTTCTTT.

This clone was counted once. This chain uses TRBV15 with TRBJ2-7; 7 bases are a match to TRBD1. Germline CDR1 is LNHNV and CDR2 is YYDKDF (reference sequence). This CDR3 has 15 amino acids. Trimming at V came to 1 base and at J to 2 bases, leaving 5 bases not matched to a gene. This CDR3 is CATSRGRTGAYEQYF. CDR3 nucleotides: TGTGCCACCAGCAGAGGGAGGACAGGTGCCTACGAGCAGTACTTC.

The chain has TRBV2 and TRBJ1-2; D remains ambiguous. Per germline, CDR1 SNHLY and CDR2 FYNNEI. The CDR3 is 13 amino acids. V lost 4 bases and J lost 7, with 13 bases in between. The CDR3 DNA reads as TGTGCCAGCAGTGTGGCGGCGAAGGGTGGCTACACCTTC. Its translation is CASSVAAKGGYTF.

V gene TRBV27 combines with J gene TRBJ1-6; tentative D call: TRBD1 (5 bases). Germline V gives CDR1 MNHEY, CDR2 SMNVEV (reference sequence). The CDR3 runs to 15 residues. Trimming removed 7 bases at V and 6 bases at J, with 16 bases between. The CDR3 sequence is CASTWGRGGNSPLHF. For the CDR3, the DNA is TGTGCCAGCACCTGGGGGAGGGGCGGTAATTCACCCCTCCACTTT.